The present T cell receptor beta chain was sequenced within a study of shared clonotypes between healthy human individuals. Study-wide findings and caveats: Limitation of the genetic and exposure-history diversity represented came from the few donors. Some naive CD4 clonotypes, 4.5% to 5.5%, turned up in common across a few donors.

Deep-level settings were used for running the assay. The repertoire was sequenced with immunoSEQ multiplex PCR; TCRdb's copy has only in-frame clones and lacks some. Of hundreds of thousands of clones listed, roughly 92% are singletons. With respect to this clone: Its specificity is unknown.

Naive CD8 cells lacked CD45RO and underwent positive selection for CCR7, leaving out terminally differentiated effector memory CD45RA+ cells. Germline-derived CDR1 and CDR2 are SGHDT and YYEEEE. The CDR3 loop spans 16 amino acids. The V and J ends lost 0 bases and 2 bases, in that order; junction bases with no gene match: 7. The sequencing input was naive CD8+ T cells sorted from blood. The rearrangement uses TRBV5-6 and TRBJ2-7; TRBD1 matches 8 bases. The source of this sequence is a young man in good health. CDR3 in DNA: TGTGCCAGCAGCTTGGACGAGGACAGGGACCCCTACGAGCAGTACTTC. Protein: CASSLDEDRDPYEQYF. Full variable domain (remainder filled in from reference TRBV5-6 and TRBJ2-7): DAGVTQSPTHLIKTRGQQVTLRCSPKSGHDTVSWYQQALGQGPQFIFQYYEEEERQRGNFPDRFSGHQFPNYSSELNVNALLLGDSALYLCASSLDEDRDPYEQYFGPGTRLTVT.